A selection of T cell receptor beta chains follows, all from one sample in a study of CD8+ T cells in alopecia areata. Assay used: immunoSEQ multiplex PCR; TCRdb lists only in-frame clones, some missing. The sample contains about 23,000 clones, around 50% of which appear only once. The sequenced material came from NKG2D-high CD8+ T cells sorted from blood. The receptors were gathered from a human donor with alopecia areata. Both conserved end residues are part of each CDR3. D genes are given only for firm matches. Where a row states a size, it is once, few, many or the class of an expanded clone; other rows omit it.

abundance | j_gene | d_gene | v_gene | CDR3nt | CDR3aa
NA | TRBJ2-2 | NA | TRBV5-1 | TGCGCCAGCAGCTTAAGGAGGATAGGAAGGGCCCGAAACACCGGGGAGCTGTTTTTT | CASSLRRIGRARNTGELFF
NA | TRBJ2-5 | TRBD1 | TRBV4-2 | TGTGCCAGCAGCCAAGTAGCCCAGGGGGTACAAGAGACCCAGTACTTC | CASSQVAQGVQETQYF
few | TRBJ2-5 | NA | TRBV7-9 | TGTGCCAGCAGCCGAGAGAATCTGGAGACCCAGTACTTC | CASSRENLETQYF
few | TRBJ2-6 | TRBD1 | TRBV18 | TGTGCCAGCTCGCTAGGGGGCGCGCTCTCTGGGGCCAACGTCCTGACTTTC | CASSLGGALSGANVLTF
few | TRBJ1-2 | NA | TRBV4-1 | TGCGCCAGCAGCCCCGGCCCGGGGTCTGGCTACACCTTC | CASSPGPGSGYTF
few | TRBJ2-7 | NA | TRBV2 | TGTGCCAGCACCGAATACAACGAGCAGTACTTC | CASTEYNEQYF
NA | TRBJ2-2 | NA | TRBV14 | TGTGCCAGCAGCCAAGCCTCGGGACAGAACACCGGGGAGCTGTTTTTT | CASSQASGQNTGELFF
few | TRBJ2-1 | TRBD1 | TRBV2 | TGTGCCAGCAGTAACACAGGGGACACGGACAATGAGCAGTTCTTC | CASSNTGDTDNEQFF
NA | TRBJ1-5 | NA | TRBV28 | TGTGCCAGCAGAATATCCGGGACAAGAGCGCAGCCCCAGCATTTT | CASRISGTRAQPQHF
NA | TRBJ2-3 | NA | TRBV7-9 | TGTGCCAGCAGCTTATTAGCGGTAGGCACAGATACGCAGTATTTT | CASSLLAVGTDTQYF
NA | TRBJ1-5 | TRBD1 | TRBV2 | TGCGCCAGCAGACAGATTGCAGATGGGACAGGGTTACTTGGCAATCAGCCCCAGCATTTT | CASRQIADGTGLLGNQPQHF
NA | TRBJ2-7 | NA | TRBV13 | TGTGCCAGCACCGACTCGATTTCCTACGAGCAGTACTTC | CASTDSISYEQYF
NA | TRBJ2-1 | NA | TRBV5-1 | TGCGCCAGCAGCTTGAGCTACAATGAGCAGTTCTTC | CASSLSYNEQFF
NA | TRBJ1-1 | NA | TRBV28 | TGTGCCAGCAGTTTCGGGGGAAGTTCTTCTGAAGCTTTCTTT | CASSFGGSSSEAFF
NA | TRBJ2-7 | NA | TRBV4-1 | TGCGCCAGCAGCCTGCAATTAACCGGGACACCGGCCTACGAGCAGTACTTC | CASSLQLTGTPAYEQYF
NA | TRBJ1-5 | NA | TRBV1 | TGCACCAGCAGCCAAGATAACGGGGTATTTCAGCCCCAGCATTTT | CTSSQDNGVFQPQHF
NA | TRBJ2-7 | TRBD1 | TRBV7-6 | TGTGCCAGCAGCTTAGCCCAGGGGGCGGGGACCTACGAGCAGTACTTC | CASSLAQGAGTYEQYF
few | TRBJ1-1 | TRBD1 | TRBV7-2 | TGTGCCAGCAGCCCAATCCAGGGGGTGGCGGCTTTCTTT | CASSPIQGVAAFF
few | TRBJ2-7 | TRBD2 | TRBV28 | TGTGCCAGCAGCGCCCCGGGACTAGCGGGAGGGCTCGCCTACGAGCAGTACTTC | CASSAPGLAGGLAYEQYF
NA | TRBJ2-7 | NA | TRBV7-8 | TGTGCCAGCAGAAAAACAGGGTTCAACGAGCAGTACTTC | CASRKTGFNEQYF
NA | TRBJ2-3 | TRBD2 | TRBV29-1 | TGCAGCGTCCCTAGCGGGAGGGTGGCAGATACGCAGTATTTT | CSVPSGRVADTQYF
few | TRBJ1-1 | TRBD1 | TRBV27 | TGTGCCAGCAGTCTAGGGACAGGGGGCACTGAAGCTTTCTTT | CASSLGTGGTEAFF
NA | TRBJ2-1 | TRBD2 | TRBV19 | TGTGCCAGTAGTCCCTTACGACTAGCGGGAGATGAGCAGTTCTTC | CASSPLRLAGDEQFF
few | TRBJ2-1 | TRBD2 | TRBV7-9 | TGTGCCAGCAGAAAAACCGGACTAGCCCACAATGAGCAGTTCTTC | CASRKTGLAHNEQFF
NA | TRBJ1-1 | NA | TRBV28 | TGTGCCAGCGGACCGACAGTACTGAACACTGAAGCTTTCTTT | CASGPTVLNTEAFF
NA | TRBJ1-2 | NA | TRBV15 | TGTGCCACCAGTATCGACAGGCAAAACTATGGCTACACCTTC | CATSIDRQNYGYTF
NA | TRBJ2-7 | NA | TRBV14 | TGTGCCAGCAGCCAAGTTTTCTACGAGCAGTACTTC | CASSQVFYEQYF
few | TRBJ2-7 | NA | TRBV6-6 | TGTGCCAGCAGCGGGACGAAGGGAACTTACGAGCAGTACTTC | CASSGTKGTYEQYF
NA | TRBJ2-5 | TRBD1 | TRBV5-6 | TGTGCCAGCAGCTCTATCTTGGCCGACGGGACAGTCCAAGAGACCCAGTACTTC | CASSSILADGTVQETQYF
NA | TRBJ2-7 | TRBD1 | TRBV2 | TGTGCCAGCAGTGAAATCGTGGGGACAGGGACTCGCGAGCAGTACTTC | CASSEIVGTGTREQYF
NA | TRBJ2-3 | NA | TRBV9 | TGTGCCAGCAGCGCCTCTAGCCACACAGCAGATACGCAGTATTTT | CASSASSHTADTQYF
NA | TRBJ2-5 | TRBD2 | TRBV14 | TGTGCCAGCAGCCCAGGCCCCTGGACTAGCGCCCAAGAGACCCAGTACTTC | CASSPGPWTSAQETQYF
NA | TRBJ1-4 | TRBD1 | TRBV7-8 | TGTGCCAGCACAGCAGGGACAGTGTGGAATGAAAAACTGTTTTTT | CASTAGTVWNEKLFF
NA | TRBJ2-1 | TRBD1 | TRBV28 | TGTGCCAGCAGTGAAGACAGGGTCCTCAATGAGCAGTTCTTC | CASSEDRVLNEQFF
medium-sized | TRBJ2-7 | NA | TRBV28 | TGTGCCAGCAGTCTCCAGGGCCCTTCCTACGAGCAGTACTTC | CASSLQGPSYEQYF
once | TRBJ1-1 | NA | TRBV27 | TGTGCCAGCAGATCAACGGGCACTGAAGCTTTCTTT | CASRSTGTEAFF
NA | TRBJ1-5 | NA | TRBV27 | TGTGCCAGCAGATTCCTTGACGGAGCCAATCAGCCCCAGCATTTT | CASRFLDGANQPQHF
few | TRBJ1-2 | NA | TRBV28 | TGTGCCAGCAGTTCGCACCCGGACAGCTCTAACTATGGCTACACCTTC | CASSSHPDSSNYGYTF
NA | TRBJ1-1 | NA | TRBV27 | TGTGCCAGCAGTTTCGGGGGGGCGAACACTGAAGCTTTCTTT | CASSFGGANTEAFF
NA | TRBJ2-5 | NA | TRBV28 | TGTGCCAGCATGGAGCTCGGAACAGGACCTCAAGAGACCCAGTACTTC | CASMELGTGPQETQYF
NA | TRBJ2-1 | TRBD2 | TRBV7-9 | TGTGCCAGCAGCGTAACGGGACTAGCGGGAGACAATGAGCAGTTCTTC | CASSVTGLAGDNEQFF
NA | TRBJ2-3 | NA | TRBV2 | TGTGCCAGCAGTGATGGAAGCCCTACGGGACCTCACACAGATACGCAGTATTTT | CASSDGSPTGPHTDTQYF
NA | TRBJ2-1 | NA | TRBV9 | TGTGCCAGCAGCGTAAACCAATTCCGGGAGATAAGCCCCTACAATGAGCAGTTCTTC | CASSVNQFREISPYNEQFF
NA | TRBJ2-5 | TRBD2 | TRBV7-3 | TGTGCCAGCAGCTTAACGGGGGGGATTGGAGAGACCCAGTACTTC | CASSLTGGIGETQYF
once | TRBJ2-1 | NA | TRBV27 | TGTGCCAGCAGCTTGTCTACGAGCTCCTACAATGAGCAGTTCTTC | CASSLSTSSYNEQFF